This T cell receptor beta chain was obtained from a study of shared clonotypes between healthy human individuals. Background on the study: Per donor, three plates held CD4 naive cells, three held CD4 memory, two held CD8 naive and one held CD8 memory.

CDR1 and CDR2 (germline): SGHTA, FQGNSA. V trimming: 5 bases; J trimming: 8 bases; junction bases outside the gene matches: 11. CDR3 length: 16 amino acids. In the original processing: From ImmunoSEQ came sequences covering only the junction and carrying no quality scores, so filtering differed. The protocol was immunoSEQ multiplex PCR, while the TCRdb copy is restricted to in-frame clones and leaves out a portion. That table gives V, J and clone size, and the DNA gave D and trimming. The sample has approximately 530,000 clones; more than 95% are singletons. The sample comprised naive CD4+ T cells sorted from blood. As for subset: CD45RA+ positively selected. The receptor comes from a woman under 40 in good health. The chain has TRBV7-2 and TRBJ2-1; 11 nucleotides line up with TRBD2. The CDR3 bases are TGTGCCAGCAGCCCCCATAGCGGGAGGGCCACCTATGAGCAGTTCTTC. This gives the protein CASSPHSGRATYEQFF.